This TCR beta chain was recorded in a study of response to subunit inactivated influenza vaccine (dated by TCRdb to the late 2010s). Looking at the study overall: Deep quantitative profiling of the T cell receptor repertoire was used in the study to follow responses to a trivalent subunit inactivated influenza vaccine. Overall results and qualifications from the work: The authors proposed that each seasonal influenza vaccination may bring in only a limited number of new T cells.

Details on this clonotype: No cognate antigen has been identified for it. Base quality data are lacking; no much larger clone is found one base away.

Libraries were made using RT-PCR. Sequencing was carried out with an Illumina HiSeq 2500. TCRdb handled the public reads itself, with Q25 trimming in fastp and clone calling in MiXCR, and kept productive beta chains. Every entry covers one CDR3 protein and lists the most common genes and DNA from its rows. Recorded for this sample are under 550,000 distinct CDR3 sequences; around 7.7% of them occurred a single time. The top ten hold less than 15% of the sample. Here V drops 0 bases and J drops 5 bases, and the junction holds 11 bases not matched to any gene. The germline V gene yields SGHAT for CDR1 and FQNNGV for CDR2. Counted from cysteine to phenylalanine, this CDR3 has 18 amino acids. Only CDR3 DNA is held: 54 bases, read in frame from base 1.

The V and J genes are TRBV11-2 and TRBJ2-5; 11 nucleotides in the junction match TRBD2. The receptor was derived from a man between 50 and 75 years old who received an inactivated influenza vaccine. Donor details come from another sample of the same person, matched by shared clones. The specimen was PBMCs from blood, collected less than 25 months after vaccination. The nucleotide sequence reads as follows: TGTGCCAGCAGCTTAGAGCTCCTAGCGGGAGGTTTGGGGGAGACCCAGTACTTC. Its protein product is CASSLELLAGGLGETQYF. Supplemented by the reference TRBV11-2 and TRBJ2-5 proteins around the CDR3, the complete variable domain is EAGVAQSPRYKIIEKRQSVAFWCNPISGHATLYWYQQILGQGPKLLIQFQNNGVVDDSQLPKDRFSAERLKGVDSTLKIQPAKLEDSAVYLCASSLELLAGGLGETQYFGPGTRLLVL.